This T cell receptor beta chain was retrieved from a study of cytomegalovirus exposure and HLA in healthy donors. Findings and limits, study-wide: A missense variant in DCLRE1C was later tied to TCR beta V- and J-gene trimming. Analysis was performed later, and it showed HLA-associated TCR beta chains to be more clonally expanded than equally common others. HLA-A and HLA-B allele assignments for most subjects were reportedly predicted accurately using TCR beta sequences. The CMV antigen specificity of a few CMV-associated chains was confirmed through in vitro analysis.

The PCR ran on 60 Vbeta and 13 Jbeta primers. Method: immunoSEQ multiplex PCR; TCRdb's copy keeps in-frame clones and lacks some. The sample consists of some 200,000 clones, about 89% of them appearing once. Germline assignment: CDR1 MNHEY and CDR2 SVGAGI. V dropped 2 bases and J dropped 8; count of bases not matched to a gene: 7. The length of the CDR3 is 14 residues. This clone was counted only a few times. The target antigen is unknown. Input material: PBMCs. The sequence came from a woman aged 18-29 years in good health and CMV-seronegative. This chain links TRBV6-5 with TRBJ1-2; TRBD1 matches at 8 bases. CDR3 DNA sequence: TGTGCCAGCAGTTACGACAGGGGAAAAACCGGCTACACCTTC. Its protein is CASSYDRGKTGYTF.